This paragraph covers one T cell receptor (beta chain) sequence. Trimming took 4 bases from V and 3 from J, leaving 16 bases between them. Per the germline V gene, CDR1 is SGHNT and CDR2 is YYREEE (reference sequence). The length of the CDR3 is 15 residues. These data originate in a study of T cell responses to AZD1222 COVID-19 vaccine. Sequencing was performed with immunoSEQ multiplex PCR; in TCRdb, only in-frame clones are kept and a portion is missing. The data contain tens of thousands of clones, around nine tenths of them singletons. Source: peripheral blood, taken 28 days after the second AZD1222 dose. This TCR was sampled from an adult who received the AZD1222 COVID-19 vaccine. This chain joins TRBV5-4 and TRBJ1-2, with D tentatively TRBD1 (6 bases). The CDR3 DNA follows: TGTGCCAGCAGCGGGGGACAAACATCATACTATGGCTACACCTTC. Protein: CASSGGQTSYYGYTF.